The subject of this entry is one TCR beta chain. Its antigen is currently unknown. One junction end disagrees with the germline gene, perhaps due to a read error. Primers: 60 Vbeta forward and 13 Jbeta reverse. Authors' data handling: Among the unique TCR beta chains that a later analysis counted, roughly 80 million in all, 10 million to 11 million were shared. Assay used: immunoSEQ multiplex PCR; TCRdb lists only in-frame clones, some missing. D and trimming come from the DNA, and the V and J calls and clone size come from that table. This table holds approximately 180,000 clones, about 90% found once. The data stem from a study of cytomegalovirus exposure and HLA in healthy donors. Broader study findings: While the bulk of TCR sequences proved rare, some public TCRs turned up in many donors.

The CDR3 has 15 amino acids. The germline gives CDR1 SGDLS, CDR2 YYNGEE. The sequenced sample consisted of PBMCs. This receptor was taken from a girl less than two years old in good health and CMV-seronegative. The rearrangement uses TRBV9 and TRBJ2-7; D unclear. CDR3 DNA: TGTGCCAGCGGCGTAGGACCGGAGAAGTCCTACGAGCAGTACTTC. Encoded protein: CASGVGPEKSYEQYF.